This TCR beta chain was identified in a study of CD8+ T cells in alopecia areata. Study context: Tofacitinib treatment spanned 6 to 18 months, with 6 months off drug afterward. Regarding the study as a whole: Affected scalp, especially in alopecia totalis/universalis, had a higher clonality than normal scalp did.

The treatment here: oral pan-JAK inhibitor, 5-10 mg twice daily. RNA extraction was followed by reverse transcription into cDNA, which acted as the sequencing template. Clones were read by immunoSEQ multiplex PCR, and TCRdb kept only the in-frame ones, dropping some. The table has 93,000 or so clones, 85% to 90% seen once. J gave up 1 base and V 4 bases, and 11 bases lay outside the gene matches. This CDR3 comprises 17 residues. The germline CDR1 and CDR2 sequences are SGHRS and YFSETQ. Comments on this clone: What it recognizes is unknown.

The rearrangement links TRBV5-1 to TRBJ2-3; 8 positions agree with TRBD2. The TCR comes from a human donor with alopecia areata. This sample comprised CD8+ T cells sorted from blood, obtained between weeks 30 and 35, from a patient treated with tofacitinib. CDR3 sequence: CASSGGGTGSGTDTQYF. In nucleotides, the CDR3 is TGCGCCAGCAGCGGCGGGGGGACTGGGAGCGGCACAGATACGCAGTATTTT.